This T cell receptor beta chain was profiled in a study of cytotoxic CD8 clonotypes in ibrutinib-treated CLL (dated by TCRdb to about 2021). Broadly, across the study: The cohort included about 15 treatment-naive and some twelve relapsed/refractory patients; roughly 17 were IGHV unmutated. Partial responses were observed in some 24 patients and complete responses in 2; after a median follow-up of roughly 62 months, remission was maintained in around 14 patients and progression was observed in about twelve. The response samples were drawn at a median of approximately twelve months into treatment, with a range of about 6 to 40 months. Samples averaged 255,043 productive templates and 90,000 to 95,000 productive rearrangements. Longitudinal samples were available for about 30% of the roughly 86 trial participants. Cryopreserved peripheral blood mononuclear cells were obtained before treatment, at response, and at either sustained remission or disease progression. Every remission and progressive disease sample was obtained while ibrutinib was still being received by the patients.

The time point label of this sample denotes: approximately twelve months on ibrutinib. For TCR beta library preparation, about 1.8 micrograms of genomic DNA were isolated from cryopreserved PBMCs. Longitudinal blood samples from CLL patients on ibrutinib monotherapy were analyzed using high-throughput TCR beta sequencing. The patients took part in an open-label, single-center phase 2 trial of ibrutinib monotherapy. This clone has only a few counts. Its cognate antigen has yet to be identified. Base qualities are not provided; no much larger clone lies one nucleotide away. Sequences MDHEN (CDR1) and SYDVKM (CDR2) are obtained from the germline V gene. The V end gives up 3 bases and the J end 0 bases, leaving 5 bases in the junction not matched to a gene. The CDR3 measures 16 amino acids from cysteine to phenylalanine. Only the CDR3 region is kept as DNA, spanning 48 bases read in frame from base 1. The goal of deep resolution MiSeq sequencing was a depth between 1 in 1 million and 1 in 200,000 T cells, and coverage averaged 10x per clonotype. The immunoSEQ hsTCRB Kit was used to generate the TCR beta libraries. In the original analysis: The data were analyzed with ImmunoSEQ Analyzer and ImmunoSEQ Data Assistant, and V, D and J gene assignments followed IMGT definitions. Clonality, which ranges from 0 to 1, was calculated as one minus the normalized Shannon entropy of productive rearrangement frequencies. Public clonotype analysis was restricted to overrepresented clonotypes comprising at least 0.05% of each patient's repertoire. About a dozen age-matched healthy donor repertoires from immuneACCESS served as clonality controls. As stored in TCRdb, this immuneACCESS dataset retains in-frame rearrangements with V and J assigned. A fraction of the clones does not appear; measured against another copy, unresolved V genes explain less than half of the discrepancy, and the remainder lacks a known reason. D and trimming were read from the DNA, whereas the V and J calls and clone size are those reported in that table. This sample has 160,000 or so clones in its table, and roughly 77% of those were observed once. Around 2% of the sample is held by the ten biggest clonotypes.

Overall study outcomes, separate from this receptor: Lymph node repertoires were not examined, and the timing of sampling was not matched between patients in sustained remission and those whose disease progressed. Clonality increased at ibrutinib response, stayed stable in sustained remission, and fell back toward baseline at progression. Public clonotypes were rare and either shrank or stayed stable during treatment, and the rise in clonality at ibrutinib response reflected expansion of private clonotypes. Baseline clonality was found to be higher than that of age-matched healthy donors and was strongly correlated with circulating CD8+ T-cell counts.

The TCR comes from a human donor with chronic lymphocytic leukemia. The chain uses TRBV28 and TRBJ1-3, with 7 middle bases fitting TRBD1. The source was PBMCs, collected after 12 months of ibrutinib treatment. The nucleotide sequence reads TGTGCCAGCAGTTTCCTCGACAGGGTCTCTGGAAACACCATATATTTT. This sequence encodes CASSFLDRVSGNTIYF.